This T cell receptor beta chain comes out of a study of blood T cell repertoires in COVID-19. Study-wide context: T cells, B-cell-depleted T cells, or PBMCs provided the cDNA or gDNA that served as material.

Original processing notes: Cell counts per sample came from amplifying reference gene primers. Repertoires were generated with immunoSEQ multiplex PCR, while TCRdb's copy carries only in-frame clones and drops some. Clonal size and the V and J genes are those of that table, whereas D and trimming came from the DNA. Of about 350,000 clones in the sample, approximately 91% were seen once. Unmatched junction bases numbered 11, after V lost 6 bases and J lost 4 bases. This CDR3 spans 15 amino acids. Germline V gene data show CDR1 as SQVTM and CDR2 as ANQGSEA. Ages ranged from roughly 18 to 95 years, with residence in about 23 US areas. Within 2 weeks of study entry, exposed participants had contacted a PCR-confirmed or clinician-diagnosed COVID-19 case.

This receptor was obtained from a woman aged 30 to 39 who had been exposed to COVID-19. The material sequenced was PBMCs or T cells enriched from blood (not recorded which). The J gene is TRBJ2-3, the V gene TRBV29-1, with 9 bases that match TRBD2. The CDR3 DNA is TGCAGCGTGGGTCTAGGGACTAGCTCCCCAGATACGCAGTATTTT. As protein: CSVGLGTSSPDTQYF.